The entry below gives a single TCR beta chain sequence along with its context. The data are from a study of T-cell memory formation after mild COVID-19. From the 5' RACE reads, TCRdb called clonotypes with MiXCR, one entry per CDR3 protein. The profile shows under 250,000 distinct CDR3 sequences, 15% of them singletons. V trimming: 3 bases; J trimming: 7 bases; junction bases outside the gene matches: 7. The CDR3 length is 16 residues. Per germline, CDR1 KGHDR and CDR2 SFDVKD. This chain joins TRBV24-1 and TRBJ2-7; 14 bases map to TRBD2. The origin of this receptor is an adult woman who had mild COVID-19 (a few samples of this study predate the infection). Cell type and time point are not known. Sequenced material: PBMCs or a T cell subset sorted from them (not recorded which). CDR3 sequence: CATSDPGLAGGLEQYF. The CDR3 DNA reads as TGTGCCACCAGTGATCCTGGACTAGCGGGAGGTTTGGAGCAGTACTTC.